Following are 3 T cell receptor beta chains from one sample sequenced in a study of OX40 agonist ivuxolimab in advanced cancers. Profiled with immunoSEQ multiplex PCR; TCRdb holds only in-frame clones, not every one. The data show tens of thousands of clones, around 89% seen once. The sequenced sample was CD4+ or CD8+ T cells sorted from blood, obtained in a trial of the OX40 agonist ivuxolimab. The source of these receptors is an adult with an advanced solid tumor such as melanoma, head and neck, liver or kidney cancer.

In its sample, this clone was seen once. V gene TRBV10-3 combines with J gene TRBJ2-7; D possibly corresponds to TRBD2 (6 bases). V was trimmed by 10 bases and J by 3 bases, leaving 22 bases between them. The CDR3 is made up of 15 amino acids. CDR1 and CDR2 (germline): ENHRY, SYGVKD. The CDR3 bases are TGTGCCACCATCGGCCCTTCTCGGGGGATCTACGAGCAGTACTTC. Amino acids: CATIGPSRGIYEQYF.

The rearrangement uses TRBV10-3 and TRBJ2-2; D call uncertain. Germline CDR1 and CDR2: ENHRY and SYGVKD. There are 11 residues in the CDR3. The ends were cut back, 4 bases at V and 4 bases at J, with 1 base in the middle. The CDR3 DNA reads TGTGCCATCAGTGGCACCGGGGAGCTGTTTTTT. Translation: CAISGTGELFF.

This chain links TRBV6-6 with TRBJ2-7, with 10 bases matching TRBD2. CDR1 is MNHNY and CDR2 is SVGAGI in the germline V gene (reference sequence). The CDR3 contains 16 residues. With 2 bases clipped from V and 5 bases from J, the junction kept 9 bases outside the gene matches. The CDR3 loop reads CASSYGLAGAVDEQYF. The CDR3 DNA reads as TGTGCCAGCAGTTACGGGCTAGCGGGAGCTGTGGACGAGCAGTACTTC.